This T cell receptor (beta chain) was observed in a study of vaccination and CD4 T cells after COVID-19. On the study more broadly: Convalescent study patients returned SARS-CoV-2 positive nasal swab PCR results, with under ten mild cases and one severe. A median of approximately 72 days (range 14 to 241) separated dose two from the taking of post-vaccine samples.

Treatment described: roughly ten-day PBMC culture with coronavirus spike peptide pools or control peptides (ViraFEST assay). Per well, approximately 2.1 million PBMCs were cultured in the presence of approximately 9.4 IU/ml IL-2 and 9 to 10 ug/ml peptide pools. As regards this clonotype: Its antigen remains unidentified.

The study sequenced cultured CD4+ T cell DNA using the Oncomine TCR Beta short-read assay. TCRdb used MiXCR to reprocess the PCR reads, holding one entry per CDR3 protein. The table shows approximately 17,000 distinct CDR3 sequences, with 25% to 40% occurring only once. The germline V gene has CDR1 KGHDR and CDR2 SFDVKD. Losses at the gene ends were 12 bases for V and 4 bases for J; bases not matched to a gene: 14. The CDR3 contains 15 residues. General study results and limits: For convalescent patients, 304 of the 307 vaccine-specific clones analyzed were classified as spike mono-reactive.

Material for sequencing was cultured CD4+ T cells from blood. J is TRBJ2-3 and V is TRBV24-1, with TRBD2 matching 8 bases. This clonotype originated in a human donor with COVID-19. The CDR3 loop reads CASGREGRDPDTQYF. In DNA form, the CDR3 reads TGTGCCTCCGGTCGGGAGGGGAGGGACCCAGATACGCAGTATTTT.